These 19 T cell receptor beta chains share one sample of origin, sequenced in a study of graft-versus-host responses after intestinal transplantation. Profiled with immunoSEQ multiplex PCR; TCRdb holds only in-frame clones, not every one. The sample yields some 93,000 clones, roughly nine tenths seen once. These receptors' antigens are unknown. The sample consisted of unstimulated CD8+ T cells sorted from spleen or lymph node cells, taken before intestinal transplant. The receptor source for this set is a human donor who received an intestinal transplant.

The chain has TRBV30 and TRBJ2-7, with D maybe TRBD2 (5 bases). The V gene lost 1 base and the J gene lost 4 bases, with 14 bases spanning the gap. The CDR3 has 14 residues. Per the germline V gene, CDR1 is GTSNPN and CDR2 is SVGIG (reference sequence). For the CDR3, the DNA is TGTGCCTGGAGTGCGGTACCCCCGGGGTACGAGCAGTACTTC. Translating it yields CAWSAVPPGYEQYF.

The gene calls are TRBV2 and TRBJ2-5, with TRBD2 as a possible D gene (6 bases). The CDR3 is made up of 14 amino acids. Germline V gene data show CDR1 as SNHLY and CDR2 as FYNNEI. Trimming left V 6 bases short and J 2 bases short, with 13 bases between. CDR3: CASRSRGLQETQYF. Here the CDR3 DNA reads TGTGCCAGCAGGAGCCGGGGACTTCAAGAGACCCAGTACTTC.

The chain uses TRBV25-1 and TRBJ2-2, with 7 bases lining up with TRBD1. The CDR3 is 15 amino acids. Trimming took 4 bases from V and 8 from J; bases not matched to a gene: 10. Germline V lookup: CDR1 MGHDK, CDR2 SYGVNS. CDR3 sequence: CASSVTGNPEGELFF. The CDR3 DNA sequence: TGTGCCAGCAGTGTGACAGGGAACCCAGAAGGGGAGCTGTTTTTT.

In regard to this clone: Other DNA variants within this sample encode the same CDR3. CDR3 DNA sequence: TGTGCCAGCAGCCCCGGGACAGGGGGCCCCTACGAGCAGTACTTC. This codes for CASSPGTGGPYEQYF. The chain recombines TRBV11-2 with TRBJ2-7; 12 nucleotides align to TRBD1. CDR3 length: 15 residues. J gave up 2 bases and V 5 bases, and 4 bases lay outside the gene matches. Looked up from germline, CDR1 is SGHAT and CDR2 is FQNNGV. Filled out from reference TRBV11-2 and TRBJ2-7, the complete variable domain reads EAGVAQSPRYKIIEKRQSVAFWCNPISGHATLYWYQQILGQGPKLLIQFQNNGVVDDSQLPKDRFSAERLKGVDSTLKIQPAKLEDSAVYLCASSPGTGGPYEQYFGPGTRLTVT.

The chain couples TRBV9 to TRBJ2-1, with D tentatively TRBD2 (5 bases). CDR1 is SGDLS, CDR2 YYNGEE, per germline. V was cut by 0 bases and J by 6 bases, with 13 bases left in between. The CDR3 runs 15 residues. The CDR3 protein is CASSVGTGITNEQFF. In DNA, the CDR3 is TGTGCCAGCAGCGTAGGGACGGGGATCACCAATGAGCAGTTCTTC. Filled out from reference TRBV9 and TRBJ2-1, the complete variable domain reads DSGVTQTPKHLITATGQRVTLRCSPRSGDLSVYWYQQSLDQGLQFLIQYYNGEERAKGNILERFSAQQFPDLHSELNLSSLELGDSALYFCASSVGTGITNEQFFGPGTRLTVL.

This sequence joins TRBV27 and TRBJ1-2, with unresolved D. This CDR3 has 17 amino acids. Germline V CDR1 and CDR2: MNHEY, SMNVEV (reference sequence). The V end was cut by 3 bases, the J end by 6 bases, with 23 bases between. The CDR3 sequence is CASSFSLLYGGLHGYTF. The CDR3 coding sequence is TGTGCCAGCAGTTTCTCCCTCCTCTATGGCGGCCTCCATGGCTACACCTTC.

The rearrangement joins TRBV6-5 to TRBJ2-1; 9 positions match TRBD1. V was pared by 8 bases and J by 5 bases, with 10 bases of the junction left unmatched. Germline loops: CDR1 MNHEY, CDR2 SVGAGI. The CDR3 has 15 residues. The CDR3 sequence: CASRAGTGYHNEQFF. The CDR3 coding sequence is TGTGCCAGCCGCGCCGGGACAGGGTACCACAATGAGCAGTTCTTC.

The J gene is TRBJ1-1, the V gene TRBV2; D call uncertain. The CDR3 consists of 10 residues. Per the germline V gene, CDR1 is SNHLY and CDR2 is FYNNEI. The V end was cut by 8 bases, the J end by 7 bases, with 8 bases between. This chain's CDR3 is CASEGNEAFF. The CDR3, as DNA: TGTGCCAGCGAGGGTAATGAAGCTTTCTTT. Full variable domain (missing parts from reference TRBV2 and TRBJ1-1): EPEVTQTPSHQVTQMGQEVILRCVPISNHLYFYWYRQILGQKVEFLVSFYNNEISEKSEIFDDQFSVERPDGSNFTLKIRSTKLEDSAMYFCASEGNEAFFGQGTRLTVV.

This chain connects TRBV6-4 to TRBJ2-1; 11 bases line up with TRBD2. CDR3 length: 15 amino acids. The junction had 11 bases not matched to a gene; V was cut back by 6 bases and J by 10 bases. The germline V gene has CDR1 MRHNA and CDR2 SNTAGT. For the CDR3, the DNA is TGTGCCAGCAGGGTCATAGCGGGGGGGCCTTGGGAGCAGTTCTTC. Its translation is CASRVIAGGPWEQFF.

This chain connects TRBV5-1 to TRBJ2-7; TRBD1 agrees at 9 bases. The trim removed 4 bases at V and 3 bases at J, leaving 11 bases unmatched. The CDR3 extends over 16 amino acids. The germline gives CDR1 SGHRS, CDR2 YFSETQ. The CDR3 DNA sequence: TGCGCCAGCAGCGATGGGTTAGAGGACAGGGGCTACGAGCAGTACTTC. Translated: CASSDGLEDRGYEQYF.

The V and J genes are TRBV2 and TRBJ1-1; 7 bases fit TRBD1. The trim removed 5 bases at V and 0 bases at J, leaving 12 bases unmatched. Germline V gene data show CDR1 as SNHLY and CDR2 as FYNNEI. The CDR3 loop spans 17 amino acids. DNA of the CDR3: TGTGCCAGCAGTAATACCGGGACAGCACTGATGAACACTGAAGCTTTCTTT. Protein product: CASSNTGTALMNTEAFF.

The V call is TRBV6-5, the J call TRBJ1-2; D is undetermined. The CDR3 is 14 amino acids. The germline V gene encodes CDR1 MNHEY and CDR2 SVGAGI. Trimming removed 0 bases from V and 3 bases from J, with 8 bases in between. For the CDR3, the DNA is TGTGCCAGCAGTTACTCGACGGCGGACTATGGCTACACCTTC. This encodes CASSYSTADYGYTF.

The CDR3 bases are TGTGCCAGCAGACGAGGGACTGACAGCAGCTCCTACGAGCAGTACTTC. Translated, it gives CASRRGTDSSSYEQYF. The gene calls are TRBV2 and TRBJ2-7, with a tentative D call TRBD2 (6 bases). The germline V gene has CDR1 SNHLY and CDR2 FYNNEI. V lost 6 bases and J lost 0, with 18 bases in between. The length of the CDR3 is 16 residues.

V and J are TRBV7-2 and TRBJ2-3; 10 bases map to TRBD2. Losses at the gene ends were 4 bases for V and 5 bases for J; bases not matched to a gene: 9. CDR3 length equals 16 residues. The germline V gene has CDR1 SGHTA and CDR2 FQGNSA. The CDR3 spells CASSSRLAGVGDTQYF. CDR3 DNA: TGTGCCAGCAGCTCCCGGCTAGCGGGAGTGGGAGATACGCAGTATTTT. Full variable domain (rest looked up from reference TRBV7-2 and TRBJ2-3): GAGVSQSPSNKVTEKGKDVELRCDPISGHTALYWYRQSLGQGLEFLIYFQGNSAPDKSGLPSDRFSAERTGGSVSTLTIQRTQQEDSAVYLCASSSRLAGVGDTQYFGPGTRLTVL.

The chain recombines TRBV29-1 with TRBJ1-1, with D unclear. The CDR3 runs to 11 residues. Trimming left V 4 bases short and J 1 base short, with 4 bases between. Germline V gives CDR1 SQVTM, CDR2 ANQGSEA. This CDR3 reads CSVGANTEAFF. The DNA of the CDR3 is TGCAGCGTTGGAGCGAACACTGAAGCTTTCTTT.

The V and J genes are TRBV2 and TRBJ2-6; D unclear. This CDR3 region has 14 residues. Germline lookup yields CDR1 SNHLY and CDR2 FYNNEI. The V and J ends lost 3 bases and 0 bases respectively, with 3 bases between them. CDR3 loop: CASSDSSGANVLTF. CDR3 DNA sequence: TGTGCCAGCAGTGACAGCTCTGGGGCCAACGTCCTGACTTTC.

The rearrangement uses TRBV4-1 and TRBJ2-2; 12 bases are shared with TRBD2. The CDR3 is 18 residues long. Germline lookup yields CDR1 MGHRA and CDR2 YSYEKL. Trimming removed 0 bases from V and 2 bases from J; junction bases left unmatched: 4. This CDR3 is CASSQEASGRDNTGELFF. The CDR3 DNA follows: TGCGCCAGCAGCCAAGAAGCTAGCGGGAGGGATAACACCGGGGAGCTGTTTTTT.

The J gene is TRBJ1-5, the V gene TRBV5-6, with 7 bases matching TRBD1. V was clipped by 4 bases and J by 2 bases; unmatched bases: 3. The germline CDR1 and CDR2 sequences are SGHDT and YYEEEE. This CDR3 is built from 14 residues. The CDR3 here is CASSPGQGNQPQHF. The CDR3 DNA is TGTGCCAGCAGCCCCGGACAGGGCAATCAGCCCCAGCATTTT.

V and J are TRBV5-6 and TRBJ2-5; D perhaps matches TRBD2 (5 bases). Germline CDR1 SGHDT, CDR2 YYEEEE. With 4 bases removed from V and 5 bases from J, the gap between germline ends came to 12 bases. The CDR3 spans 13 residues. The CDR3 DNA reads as TGTGCCAGCAGCGTACTAGTAGAGGAGACCCAGTACTTC. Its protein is CASSVLVEETQYF.